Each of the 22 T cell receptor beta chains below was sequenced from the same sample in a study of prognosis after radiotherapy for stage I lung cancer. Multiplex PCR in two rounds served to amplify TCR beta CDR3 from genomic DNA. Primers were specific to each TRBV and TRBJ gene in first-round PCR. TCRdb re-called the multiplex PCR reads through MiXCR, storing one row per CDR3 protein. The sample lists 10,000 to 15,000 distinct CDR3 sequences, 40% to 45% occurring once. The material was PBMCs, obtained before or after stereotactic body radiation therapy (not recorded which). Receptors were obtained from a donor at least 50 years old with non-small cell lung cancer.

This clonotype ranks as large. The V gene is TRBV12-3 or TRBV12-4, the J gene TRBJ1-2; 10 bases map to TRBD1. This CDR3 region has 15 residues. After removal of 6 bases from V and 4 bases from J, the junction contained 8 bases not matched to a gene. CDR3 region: CASSAPRDRGYGYTF. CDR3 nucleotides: TGTGCCAGCAGCGCCCCTCGGGACAGGGGCTATGGCTACACCTTC.

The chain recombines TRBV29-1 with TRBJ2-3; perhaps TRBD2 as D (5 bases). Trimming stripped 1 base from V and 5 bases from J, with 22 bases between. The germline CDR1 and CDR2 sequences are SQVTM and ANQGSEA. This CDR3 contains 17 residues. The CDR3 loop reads CSVEGPRGRPNIDTQYF. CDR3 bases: TGCAGCGTTGAAGGCCCGAGAGGGAGACCCAACATAGATACGCAGTATTTT.

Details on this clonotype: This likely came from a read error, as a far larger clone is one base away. The CDR3 region has the DNA TGTGCCAGCAGCTTGACTAGCAGGACGAACCTGAAGCAGTACTTC. Protein sequence: CASSLTSRTNLKQYF. The chain recombines TRBV6-8 with TRBJ2-7, with 7 bases matching TRBD2. V was pared by 6 bases and J by 8 bases, with 16 bases of the junction left unmatched. This CDR3 contains 15 residues. Germline CDR1 and CDR2: MNHGY and SAAAGT.

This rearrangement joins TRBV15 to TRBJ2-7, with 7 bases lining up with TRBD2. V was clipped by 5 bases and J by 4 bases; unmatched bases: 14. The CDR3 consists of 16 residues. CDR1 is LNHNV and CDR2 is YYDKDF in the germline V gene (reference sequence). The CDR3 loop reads CATSGSGRENAYEQYF. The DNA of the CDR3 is TGTGCCACCAGCGGTAGCGGGCGGGAGAATGCTTACGAGCAGTACTTC.

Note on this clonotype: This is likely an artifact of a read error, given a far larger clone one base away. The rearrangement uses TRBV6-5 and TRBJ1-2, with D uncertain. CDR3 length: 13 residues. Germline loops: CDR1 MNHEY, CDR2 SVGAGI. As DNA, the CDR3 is TGTGCCAGCAGTTTGGGTCACTCCTATGTCTACACCTTC. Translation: CASSLGHSYVYTF.

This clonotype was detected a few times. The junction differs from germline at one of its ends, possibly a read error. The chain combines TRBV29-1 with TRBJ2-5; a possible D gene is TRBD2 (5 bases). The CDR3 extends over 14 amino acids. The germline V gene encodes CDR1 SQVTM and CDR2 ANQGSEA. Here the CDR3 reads CSVRAGGRRETQYF. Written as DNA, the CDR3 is TGCAGCGTCCGCGCCGGAGGCAGACGAGAGACACAGTACTTC.

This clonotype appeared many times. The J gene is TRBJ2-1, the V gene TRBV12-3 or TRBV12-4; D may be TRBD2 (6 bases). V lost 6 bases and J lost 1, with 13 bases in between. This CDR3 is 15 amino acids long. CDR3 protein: CASSQVGGSYNEQFF. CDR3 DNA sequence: TGTGCCAGCAGCCAAGTGGGGGGATCCTACAATGAGCAGTTCTTC.

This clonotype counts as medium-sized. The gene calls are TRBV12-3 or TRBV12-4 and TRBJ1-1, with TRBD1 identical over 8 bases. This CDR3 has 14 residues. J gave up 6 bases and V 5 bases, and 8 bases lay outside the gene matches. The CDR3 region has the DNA TGTGCCAGCAGTCTGGACAGGGACATCCCTGAAGCTTTCTTT. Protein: CASSLDRDIPEAFF.

The CDR3 DNA sequence: TGTGCCAGCAGCTTAGGGGTTGGGGCAGGAGCCTACGAGCAGTACTTC. It specifies CASSLGVGAGAYEQYF. The gene calls are TRBV7-2 and TRBJ2-7; a weak D match, TRBD1 (5 bases). The germline V gene has CDR1 SGHTA and CDR2 FQGNSA. CDR3 length equals 16 residues. Trimming cost V 1 base and J 2 bases, with 15 bases left between them.

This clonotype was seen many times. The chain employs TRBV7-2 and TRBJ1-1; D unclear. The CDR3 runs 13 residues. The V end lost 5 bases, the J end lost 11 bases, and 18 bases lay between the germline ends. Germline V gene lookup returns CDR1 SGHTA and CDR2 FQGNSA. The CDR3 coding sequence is TGTGCCAGCAGCGAAAGACAAGGTAGCTTGGCTTTCTTT. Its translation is CASSERQGSLAFF.

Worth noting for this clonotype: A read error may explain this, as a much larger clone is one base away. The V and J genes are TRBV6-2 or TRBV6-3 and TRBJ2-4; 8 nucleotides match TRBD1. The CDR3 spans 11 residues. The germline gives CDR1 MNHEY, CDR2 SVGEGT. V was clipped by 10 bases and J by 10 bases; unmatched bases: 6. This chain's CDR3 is CAIRGTGIQYF. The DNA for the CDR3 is TGTGCCATCAGGGGGACAGGTATTCAGTACTTC.

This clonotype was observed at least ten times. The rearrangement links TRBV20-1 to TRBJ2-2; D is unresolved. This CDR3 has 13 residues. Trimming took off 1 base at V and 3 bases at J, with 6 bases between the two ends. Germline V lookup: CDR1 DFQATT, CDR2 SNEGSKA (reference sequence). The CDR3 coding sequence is TGCAGTGCTAGAGTCACTGACACCGGGGAGCTGTTTTTT. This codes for CSARVTDTGELFF.

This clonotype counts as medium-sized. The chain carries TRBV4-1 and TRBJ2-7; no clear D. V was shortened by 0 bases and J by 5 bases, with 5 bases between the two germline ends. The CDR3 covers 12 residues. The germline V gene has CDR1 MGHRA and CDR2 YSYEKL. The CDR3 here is CASSQDRNEQYF. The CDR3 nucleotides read TGCGCCAGCAGCCAAGATCGGAACGAGCAGTACTTC.

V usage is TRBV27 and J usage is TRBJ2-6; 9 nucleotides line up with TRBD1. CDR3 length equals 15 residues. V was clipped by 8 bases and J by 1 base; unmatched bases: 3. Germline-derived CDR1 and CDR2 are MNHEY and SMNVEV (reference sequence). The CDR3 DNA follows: TGTGCCAGCGGGGACAGGGCTTCTGGGGCCAACGTCCTGACTTTC. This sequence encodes CASGDRASGANVLTF.

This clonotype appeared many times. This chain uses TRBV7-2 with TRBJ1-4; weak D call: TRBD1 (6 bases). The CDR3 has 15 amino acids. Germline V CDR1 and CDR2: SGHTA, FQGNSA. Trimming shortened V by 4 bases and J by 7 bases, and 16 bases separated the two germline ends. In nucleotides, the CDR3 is TGTGCCAGCAGCTCTGGCGGGCTCAGGGGTGAAAAACTGTTTTTT. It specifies CASSSGGLRGEKLFF.

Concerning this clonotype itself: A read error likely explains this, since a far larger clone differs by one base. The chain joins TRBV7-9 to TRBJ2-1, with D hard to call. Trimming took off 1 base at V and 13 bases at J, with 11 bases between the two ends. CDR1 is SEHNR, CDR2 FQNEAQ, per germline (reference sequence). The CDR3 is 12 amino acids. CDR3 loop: CASSLETSPQFF. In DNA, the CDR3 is TGTGCCAGCAGCTTAGAGACGAGTCCCCAGTTCTTC.

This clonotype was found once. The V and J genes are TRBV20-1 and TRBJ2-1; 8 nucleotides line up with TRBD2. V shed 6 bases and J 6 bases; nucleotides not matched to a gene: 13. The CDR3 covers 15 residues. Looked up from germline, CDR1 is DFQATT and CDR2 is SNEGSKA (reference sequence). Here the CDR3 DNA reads TGCAGTGCCCGCACCGGACTAGCTGGAGTCAATGAGCAGTTCTTC. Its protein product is CSARTGLAGVNEQFF.

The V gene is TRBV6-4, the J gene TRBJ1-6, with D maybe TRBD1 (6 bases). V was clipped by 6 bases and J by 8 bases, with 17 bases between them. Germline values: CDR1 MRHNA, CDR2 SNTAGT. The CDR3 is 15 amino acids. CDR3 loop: CASRALETGHSPLHF. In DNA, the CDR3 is TGTGCCAGCAGGGCCCTGGAGACAGGCCATTCACCCCTCCACTTT.

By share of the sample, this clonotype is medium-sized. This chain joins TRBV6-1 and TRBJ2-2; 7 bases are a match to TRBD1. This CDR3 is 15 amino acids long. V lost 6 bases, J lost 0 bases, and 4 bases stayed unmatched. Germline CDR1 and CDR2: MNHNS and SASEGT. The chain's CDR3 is CASSSDRPNTGELFF. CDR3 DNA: TGTGCCAGCAGCTCGGACAGGCCGAACACCGGGGAGCTGTTTTTT.

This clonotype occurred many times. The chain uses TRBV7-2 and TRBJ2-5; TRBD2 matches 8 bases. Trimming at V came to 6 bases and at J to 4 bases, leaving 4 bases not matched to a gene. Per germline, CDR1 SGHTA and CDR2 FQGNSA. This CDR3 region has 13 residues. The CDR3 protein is CASRRLATETQYF. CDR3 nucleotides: TGTGCCAGCAGACGACTAGCGACAGAGACCCAGTACTTC.

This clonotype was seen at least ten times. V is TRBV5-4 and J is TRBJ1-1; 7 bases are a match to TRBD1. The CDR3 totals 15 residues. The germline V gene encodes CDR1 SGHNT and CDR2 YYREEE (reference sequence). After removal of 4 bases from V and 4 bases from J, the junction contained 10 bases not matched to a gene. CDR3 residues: CASSEDRAGGTEAFF. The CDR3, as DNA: TGTGCCAGCAGCGAAGACAGGGCCGGCGGCACTGAAGCTTTCTTT.

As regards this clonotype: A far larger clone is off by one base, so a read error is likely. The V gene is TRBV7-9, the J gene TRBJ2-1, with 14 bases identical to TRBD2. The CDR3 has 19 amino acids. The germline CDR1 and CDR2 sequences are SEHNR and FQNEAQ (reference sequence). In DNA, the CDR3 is TGTGCCAGCAGCCTCGGACTAGCGGGAGGTGCGTTCTCCTACAATGAGCATTTCTTC. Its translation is CASSLGLAGGAFSYNEHFF.